The 20 T cell receptor beta chains in this list originate from one sample, sequenced in a study of patients and donors after allogeneic stem cell transplantation. TCRdb reprocessed the RT-PCR reads with MiXCR, giving one entry per CDR3 protein. The sample includes under 200,000 distinct CDR3 sequences, approximately 24% of them seen just once. The sample consisted of blood, either unsorted or a sorted T cell fraction (not recorded which). Receptors originate from a human donor who was either an allogeneic HSCT recipient or a stem cell or donor lymphocyte infusion donor (not recorded which). It is not recorded whose cells these are; they may come from a transplant donor.

The CDR3 sequence is CASSSGLQSFSVRTLSGANVLTF. CDR3 bases: TGTGCCAGCAGCTCAGGCCTTCAGTCATTTTCTGTTAGAACCCTCTCTGGGGCCAACGTCCTGACTTTC. This chain connects TRBV5-6 to TRBJ2-6; D is uncertain. Germline V lookup: CDR1 SGHDT, CDR2 YYEEEE. CDR3 length equals 23 residues. The V end lost 3 bases, the J end lost 0 bases, and 31 bases lay between the germline ends. Using reference TRBV5-6 and TRBJ2-6 for the parts outside the CDR3, the full variable domain is DAGVTQSPTHLIKTRGQQVTLRCSPKSGHDTVSWYQQALGQGPQFIFQYYEEEERQRGNFPDRFSGHQFPNYSSELNVNALLLGDSALYLCASSSGLQSFSVRTLSGANVLTFGAGSRLTVL.

This chain links TRBV20-1 with TRBJ1-5; possible D gene TRBD1, 5 bases. This CDR3 spans 15 amino acids. Germline CDR1 DFQATT, CDR2 SNEGSKA (reference sequence). V was trimmed by 1 base and J by 5 bases, leaving 15 bases between them. The CDR3 reads CSARGGLGVDQPQHF. CDR3 coding DNA: TGCAGTGCTAGAGGGGGTTTGGGGGTGGATCAGCCCCAGCATTTT.

The chain combines TRBV29-1 with TRBJ2-5; D may match TRBD1 or TRBD2 (5 bases each). Germline V gene data show CDR1 as SQVTM and CDR2 as ANQGSEA. Trimming removed 3 bases at V and 3 bases at J, with 17 bases between. The CDR3 has 15 residues. CDR3: CSVDLGDIKEETQYF. CDR3 bases: TGCAGCGTTGACTTGGGGGATATCAAGGAAGAGACCCAGTACTTC.

CDR3 in DNA: TGTGCCAGCAGCTCGTTATTCCGGGACCGTTTTCCTCTCTACGAGCAGTACTTC. It is translated as CASSSLFRDRFPLYEQYF. This chain links TRBV11-2 with TRBJ2-7; possibly TRBD1 or TRBD2 for D (5 bases each). The CDR3 has 18 residues. The V end lost 4 bases, the J end lost 3 bases, and 25 bases lay between the germline ends. The germline CDR1 and CDR2 sequences are SGHAT and FQNNGV.

CDR3: CASSGLAGYQETQYF. The CDR3 DNA sequence: TGTGCCAGCAGTGGACTAGCGGGCTACCAAGAGACCCAGTACTTC. The chain carries TRBV6-5 and TRBJ2-5; 11 bases fit TRBD2. V was pared by 5 bases and J by 0 bases, with 2 bases of the junction left unmatched. Germline lookup yields CDR1 MNHEY and CDR2 SVGAGI. This CDR3 contains 15 residues.

The genes are TRBV20-1 and TRBJ2-7; D remains unclear. Germline V gene data show CDR1 as DFQATT and CDR2 as SNEGSKA (reference sequence). This CDR3 has 15 residues. V lost 3 bases to trimming and J lost 5 bases, with 20 bases between them. This CDR3 reads CSASHSLVGSDEQYF. CDR3 coding DNA: TGCAGTGCTAGCCACAGCCTAGTGGGGTCGGACGAGCAGTACTTC.

This clonotype has more than one count but fewer than ten. The chain uses TRBV4-1 and TRBJ2-5; 7 bases align to TRBD1. After removal of 1 base from V and 0 bases from J, the junction contained 14 bases not matched to a gene. The CDR3 spans 19 residues. Germline lookup yields CDR1 MGHRA and CDR2 YSYEKL. CDR3 sequence reads: CASSQGGSLGQIYQETQYF. DNA for the CDR3: TGCGCCAGCAGCCAAGGAGGCTCTCTGGGACAGATCTACCAAGAGACCCAGTACTTC.

This clonotype was observed a few times. The CDR3 DNA sequence: TGTGCCAGCAGCCAAACTAGCGGGGGGATTGAGACCCAGTACTTC. Its translation is CASSQTSGGIETQYF. The genes are TRBV3-1 and TRBJ2-5; 12 bases fit TRBD2. With 2 bases clipped from V and 5 bases from J, the junction kept 3 bases outside the gene matches. This CDR3 is 15 amino acids long. Germline V CDR1 and CDR2: LGHDT, YNNKEL (reference sequence).

The J gene is TRBJ2-3, the V gene TRBV27; TRBD1 might be the D (5 bases). The germline V and J ends were trimmed by 7 bases and 1 base, with 18 bases remaining between them. Per germline, CDR1 MNHEY and CDR2 SMNVEV (reference sequence). The CDR3 totals 16 residues. DNA of the CDR3: TGTGCCAGCAATCCGGCCTGGGGCGAGGGCACAGATACGCAGTATTTT. Translation gives CASNPAWGEGTDTQYF.

The genes are TRBV20-1 and TRBJ2-7, with TRBD2 identical over 10 bases. The V gene end was trimmed by 3 bases and the J gene end by 3 bases; junction bases not matched to a gene: 5. Germline CDR1 is DFQATT and CDR2 is SNEGSKA (reference sequence). The CDR3 totals 14 residues. CDR3 region: CSASNPSGSYEQYF. The DNA of the CDR3 is TGCAGTGCTAGTAACCCTAGCGGGAGCTACGAGCAGTACTTC.

There are many counts of this clonotype. The rearrangement joins TRBV5-1 to TRBJ1-1; D is ambiguous. Germline lookup yields CDR1 SGHRS and CDR2 YFSETQ. The V end lost 3 bases, the J end lost 5 bases, and 8 bases lay between the germline ends. CDR3 length equals 12 residues. CDR3: CASSYEGTEAFF. The DNA of the CDR3 is TGCGCCAGCAGCTATGAAGGAACTGAAGCTTTCTTT.

This clonotype showed up just a few times. The genes are TRBV4-3 and TRBJ1-1; D is undetermined. Trimming took 0 bases from V and 0 from J, leaving 20 bases between them. The CDR3 covers 19 residues. The germline gives CDR1 LGHNA, CDR2 YSLEER. CDR3 in DNA: TGCGCCAGCAGCCAAGATCCTTGGTCCCCCCCTATACTGAACACTGAAGCTTTCTTT. Protein sequence: CASSQDPWSPPILNTEAFF.

This clonotype was recorded at least ten times. This chain connects TRBV5-1 to TRBJ1-2; a possible D gene is TRBD1 (6 bases). The germline V gene has CDR1 SGHRS and CDR2 YFSETQ. This CDR3 contains 14 residues. Trimming removed 4 bases at V and 2 bases at J, with 12 bases between. CDR3 sequence: CASSAGQMNYGYTF. CDR3 nucleotide sequence: TGCGCCAGCAGCGCCGGACAGATGAACTATGGCTACACCTTC.

This rearrangement joins TRBV7-3 to TRBJ2-3; D uncertain. The CDR3 spans 13 residues. Germline CDR1 SGHTA, CDR2 FQGTGA. With 2 bases removed from V and 2 bases from J, the gap between germline ends came to 5 bases. CDR3 in amino acids: CASSLGYTDTQYF. CDR3 nucleotide sequence: TGTGCCAGCAGCTTAGGGTACACAGATACGCAGTATTTT.

Only a few counts were recorded for this clonotype. V is TRBV20-1 and J is TRBJ1-4; D call uncertain. Germline CDR1 and CDR2: DFQATT and SNEGSKA (reference sequence). This CDR3 spans 13 amino acids. V was trimmed by 3 bases and J by 8 bases, leaving 13 bases between them. The CDR3 DNA reads as TGCAGTGCTAGGGACGGCCTCTTGGAAAAACTGTTTTTT. This translates into CSARDGLLEKLFF.

This clonotype was detected only a few times. The V and J genes are TRBV4-1 and TRBJ1-1; maybe TRBD1 (5 bases). The CDR3 has 15 residues. Germline values: CDR1 MGHRA, CDR2 YSYEKL. Trimming stripped 0 bases from V and 2 bases from J, with 10 bases between. The CDR3, as DNA: TGCGCCAGCAGCCAAGAAGTTAGGGGTAACACTGAAGCTTTCTTT. This translates into CASSQEVRGNTEAFF.

The chain is built from TRBV12-5 and TRBJ2-1; 7 nucleotides line up with TRBD2. CDR3 length: 11 amino acids. Trimming took 10 bases from V and 15 from J; bases not matched to a gene: 12. CDR1 and CDR2 (germline): LGHNT, FRNRAP. In DNA, the CDR3 is TGTGCTAATGCTCTGGGAGGGCCTGTGTTCTTC. Translating gives CANALGGPVFF.

Many counts were recorded for this clonotype. V usage is TRBV12-3 or TRBV12-4 and J usage is TRBJ1-5; D may be TRBD1 (5 bases). This CDR3 has 17 residues. Deletions cut 4 bases from V and 0 bases from J, with 16 bases between. CDR3 bases: TGTGCCAGCAGTTCTCCCGTCGGGACGAATAGCAATCAGCCCCAGCATTTT. Its protein is CASSSPVGTNSNQPQHF.

Only a few counts were recorded for this clonotype. The rearrangement uses TRBV6-2 or TRBV6-3 and TRBJ2-3, with a tentative D call TRBD2 (5 bases). Germline V gives CDR1 MNHEY, CDR2 SVGEGT. V was shortened by 6 bases and J by 8 bases, with 21 bases between the two germline ends. This CDR3 contains 15 residues. The CDR3 DNA follows: TGTGCCAGCAGGGACTCCCCCGACTGGTTCGGTACGCAGTATTTT. It codes for CASRDSPDWFGTQYF.

The rearrangement joins TRBV28 to TRBJ2-5, with 8 nucleotides matching TRBD1. Losses at the gene ends were 6 bases for V and 4 bases for J; bases not matched to a gene: 7. Germline CDR1 reads MDHEN; CDR2 reads SYDVKM. The CDR3 has 14 residues. CDR3 bases: TGTGCCAGCAGCATTCAGGGGGCTAGAGAGACCCAGTACTTC. Translation gives CASSIQGARETQYF.